This TCR beta chain is from a study of blood T cells in healthy people across ages. Findings of the study overall: A roughly linear fall in TCR beta diversity per million T cells was seen with increasing age.

Healthy Caucasian individuals from Russia aged 6 to 90 served as donors. Through a sample-barcoded 5' primer and a J-beta primer mix, a second PCR was run for roughly 6 to 12 cycles. Each cDNA molecule was tagged by a template-switch adaptor with 12 random nucleotides. Each CDR3 protein gets one entry after TCRdb re-called the 5' RACE reads with MiXCR. The sample lists around 820,000 distinct CDR3 sequences, about 25% occurring once. CDR3 length equals 17 residues. The V gene lost 0 bases and the J gene lost 0 bases, with 13 bases spanning the gap. Germline values: CDR1 SGHTS, CDR2 YDEGEE. Remarks on this clonotype: The antigen remains unidentified.

This sample also belongs to another study, concerning T cells of mothers and their children. As that report states: cDNA was synthesized from all extracted RNA at around 1.5 ug per reaction.

This TCR was recovered from a boy younger than 18 in good health. The specimen was blood. The chain recombines TRBV5-8 with TRBJ2-1; no definite D call. Written as DNA, the CDR3 is TGTGCCAGCAGCTTGGTGGGTAGCCTGCCCTCCTACAATGAGCAGTTCTTC. Translating it yields CASSLVGSLPSYNEQFF.